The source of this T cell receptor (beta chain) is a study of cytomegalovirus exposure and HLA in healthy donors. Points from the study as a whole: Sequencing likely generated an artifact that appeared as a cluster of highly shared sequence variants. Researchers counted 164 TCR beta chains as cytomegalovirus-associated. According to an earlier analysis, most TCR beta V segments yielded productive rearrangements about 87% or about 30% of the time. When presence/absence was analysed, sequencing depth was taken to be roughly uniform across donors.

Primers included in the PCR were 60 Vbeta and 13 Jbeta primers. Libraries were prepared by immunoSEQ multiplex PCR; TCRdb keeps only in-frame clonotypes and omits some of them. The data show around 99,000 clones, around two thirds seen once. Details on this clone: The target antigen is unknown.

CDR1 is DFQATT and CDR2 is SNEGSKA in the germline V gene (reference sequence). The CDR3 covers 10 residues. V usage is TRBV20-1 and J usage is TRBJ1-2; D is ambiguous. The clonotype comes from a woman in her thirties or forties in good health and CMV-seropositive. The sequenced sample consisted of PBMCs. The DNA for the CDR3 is TGCACGGGGACTAACTATGGCTACACCTTC. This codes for CTGTNYGYTF.